The clone carrying this TCR beta chain was picked up many times. Its matching antigen is unknown. This sample is drawn from a study of CD8 T cells in ankylosing spondylitis. Study observations and caveats: The authors reported significant enrichment of disease-linked clones in matched ankylosing spondylitis synovial fluid. Reactive arthritis synovial fluid and blood were previously reported to contain some motif variants. CD8+ disease-linked clones were present at relatively low frequencies in blood.

This CDR3 contains 15 residues. Trimming stripped 1 base from V and 2 bases from J, with 9 bases between. Germline V gene lookup returns CDR1 MGHRA and CDR2 YSYEKL. 5'-RACE, quantitative and with molecular barcodes, yielded the TCR beta libraries. Each CDR3 protein gets one entry after TCRdb re-called the 5' RACE reads with MiXCR. The profile shows 200,000 or so distinct CDR3 sequences, 20% to 30% of them singletons. The sequenced sample consisted of blood, either unsorted or a sorted T cell fraction (not recorded which). The rearrangement joins TRBV4-1 to TRBJ2-1, with a possible D match to TRBD2 (6 bases). This clonotype was obtained from a male donor with ankylosing spondylitis or in good health (not recorded which). The CDR3 loop reads CASSQGGLAYNEQFF. In nucleotides, the CDR3 is TGCGCCAGCAGCCAAGGGGGACTCGCCTACAATGAGCAGTTCTTC.